This TCR beta chain is from a study of breast tumors, draining lymph nodes, adjacent tissues. Study-wide results and caveats: Luminal-like breast cancer showed significantly higher tumor–nontumor repertoire similarity than basal-like. Most tumor T cells seemingly derive from lymph node, then expand in tumor. Compared with lymph nodes, tumors were less diverse; compared with nontumor tissue, more. Data only fit, rather than demonstrated, lymph node origin of most tumor T cells.

The CDR3 has 13 residues. The ends were cut back, 0 bases at V and 5 bases at J, with 7 bases in the middle. Per germline, CDR1 LGHNA and CDR2 YNFKEQ. Samples came from axillary lymph nodes draining the breast cancer. In its sample, this clonotype was seen many times. Antigen: not known. MiXCR was run by TCRdb on the multiplex PCR reads, yielding one entry per CDR3 protein. The table includes 70,000 to 95,000 distinct CDR3 sequences, approximately 19% detected once. What was sequenced was axillary lymph node tissue. V usage is TRBV4-2 and J usage is TRBJ2-5; unclear D gene. This TCR was sampled from a female donor with breast cancer. Some clones in this sample may be carry-over from other donors' samples. This CDR3 reads CASSQDRTETQYF. In DNA, the CDR3 is TGTGCCAGCAGCCAAGATCGGACGGAGACCCAGTACTTC.